This TCR beta chain was retrieved from a study of metastatic and nonmetastatic thyroid tumors. Study context: Repertoires were compared across blood and tumor or nodule tissue from malignant and benign thyroid patients.

Methods used by the authors: The distant-metastasis classifier for papillary thyroid cancer was built from CDR3 differences across clinicopathological groups. TCRdb re-clonotyped the PCR reads through MiXCR. TCRdb, not the original authors, processed these V and J calls. The sample has under 55,000 clones; around a sixth are singletons. The germline V gene encodes CDR1 MDHEN and CDR2 SYDVKM. This CDR3 comprises 14 residues. V was clipped by 6 bases and J by 4 bases; unmatched bases: 8. Not a single patient had been given any form of treatment at any point before undergoing thyroid surgery. Whole-study findings and limits: Within blood and tumor, benign nodules reportedly had significantly lower TCR beta diversity than malignant thyroid tumors did.

Remarks on this clone: Its specificity is not known.

This TCR was sampled from a female donor with papillary thyroid cancer or a benign thyroid nodule (not recorded which). Some clones in this sample may be carry-over from other donors' samples. The V and J genes are TRBV28 and TRBJ2-7; 8 bases match TRBD2. Sequencing was carried out using blood. CDR3 bases: TGTGCCAGCAGGGTTGATAGCGGGAATTACGAGCAGTACTTC. Its protein is CASRVDSGNYEQYF.